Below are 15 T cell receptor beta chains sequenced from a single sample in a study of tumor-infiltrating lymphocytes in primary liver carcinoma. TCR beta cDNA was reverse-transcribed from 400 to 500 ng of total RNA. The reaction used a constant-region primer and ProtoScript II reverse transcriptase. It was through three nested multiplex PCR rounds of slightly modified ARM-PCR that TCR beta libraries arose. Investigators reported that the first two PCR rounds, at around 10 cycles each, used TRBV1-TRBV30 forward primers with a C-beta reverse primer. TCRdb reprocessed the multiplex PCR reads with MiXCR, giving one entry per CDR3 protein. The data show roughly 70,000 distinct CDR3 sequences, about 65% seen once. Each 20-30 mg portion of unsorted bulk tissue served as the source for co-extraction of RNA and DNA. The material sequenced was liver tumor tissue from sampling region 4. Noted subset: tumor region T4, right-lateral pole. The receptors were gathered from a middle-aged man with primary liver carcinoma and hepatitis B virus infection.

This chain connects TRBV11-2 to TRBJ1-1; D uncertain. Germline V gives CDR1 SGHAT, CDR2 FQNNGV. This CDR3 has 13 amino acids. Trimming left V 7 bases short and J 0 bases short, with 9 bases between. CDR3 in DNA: TGTGCCAGCACCCCGATAGTGAACACTGAAGCTTTCTTT. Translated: CASTPIVNTEAFF.

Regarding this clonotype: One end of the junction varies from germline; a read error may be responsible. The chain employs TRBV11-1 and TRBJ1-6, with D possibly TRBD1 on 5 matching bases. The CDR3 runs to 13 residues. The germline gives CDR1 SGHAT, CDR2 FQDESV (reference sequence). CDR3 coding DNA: TGTGTCAGCAGCCGGACACTGGTCTCACTCCTCCACTTT. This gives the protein CVSSRTLVSLLHF.

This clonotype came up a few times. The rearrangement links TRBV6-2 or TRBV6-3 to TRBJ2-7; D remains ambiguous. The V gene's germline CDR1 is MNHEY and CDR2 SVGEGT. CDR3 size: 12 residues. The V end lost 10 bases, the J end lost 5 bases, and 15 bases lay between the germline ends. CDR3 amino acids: CATTWAGNEQYV. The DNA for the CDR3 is TGTGCCACAACTTGGGCCGGAAACGAGCAGTACGTC.

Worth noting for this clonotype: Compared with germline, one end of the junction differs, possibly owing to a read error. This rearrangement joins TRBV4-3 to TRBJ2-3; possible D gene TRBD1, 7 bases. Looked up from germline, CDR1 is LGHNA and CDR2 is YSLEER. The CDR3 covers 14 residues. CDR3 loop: CASRQGGASNTQYF. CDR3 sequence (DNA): TGCGCCAGCCGCCAGGGGGGTGCATCAAACACACAGTATTTT.

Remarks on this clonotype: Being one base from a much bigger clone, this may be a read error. CDR3 bases: TGTGCCAGCAGTGTGGACAGGGGCTGGAATCACCCCCAGCATTTT. Translation gives CASSVDRGWNHPQHF. The rearrangement joins TRBV6-1 to TRBJ1-5; 9 bases agree with TRBD1. Germline V gene data show CDR1 as MNHNS and CDR2 as SASEGT. CDR3 length equals 15 residues.

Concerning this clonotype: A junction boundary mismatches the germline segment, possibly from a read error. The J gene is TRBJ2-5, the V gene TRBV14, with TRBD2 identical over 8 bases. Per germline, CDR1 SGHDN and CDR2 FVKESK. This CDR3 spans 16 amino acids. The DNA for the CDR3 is TGTGTCAGCAGCCATAGGAGCGGGAGTCTGCAAGAGACCCAGTACTTC. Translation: CVSSHRSGSLQETQYF.

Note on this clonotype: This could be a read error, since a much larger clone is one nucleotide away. CDR3 coding DNA: TGCGTCAGCAGCGACAGGCCGGGGTGGAACATTGAAGCTTTCTTT. As protein: CVSSDRPGWNIEAFF. The chain uses TRBV5-1 and TRBJ1-1; a weak D match, TRBD1 (6 bases). This CDR3 contains 15 residues. In germline, CDR1 is SGHRS, CDR2 YFSETQ.

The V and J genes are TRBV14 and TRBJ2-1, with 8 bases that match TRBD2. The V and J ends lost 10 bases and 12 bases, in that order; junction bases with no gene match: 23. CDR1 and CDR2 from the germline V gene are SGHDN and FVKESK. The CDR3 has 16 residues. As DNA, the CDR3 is TGTGCCACCAGTGCCGTAGCGGGATGGGTAAACAGTGGGCAGTTCTTC. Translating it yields CATSAVAGWVNSGQFF. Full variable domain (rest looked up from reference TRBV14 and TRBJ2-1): EAGVTQFPSHSVIEKGQTVTLRCDPISGHDNLYWYRRVMGKEIKFLLHFVKESKQDESGMPNNRFLAERTGGTYSTLKVQPAELEDSGVYFCATSAVAGWVNSGQFFGPGTRLTVL.

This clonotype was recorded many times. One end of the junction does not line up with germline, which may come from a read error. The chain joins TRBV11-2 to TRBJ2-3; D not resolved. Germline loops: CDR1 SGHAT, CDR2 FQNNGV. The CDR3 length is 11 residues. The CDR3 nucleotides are TGTGTCAGCAGCTTAGGAGATACGCAGTATTTT. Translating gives CVSSLGDTQYF. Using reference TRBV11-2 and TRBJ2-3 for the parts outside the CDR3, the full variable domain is EAGVAQSPRYKIIEKRQSVAFWCNPISGHATLYWYQQILGQGPKLLIQFQNNGVVDDSQLPKDRFSAERLKGVDSTLKIQPAKLEDSAVYLCVSSLGDTQYFGPGTRLTVL.

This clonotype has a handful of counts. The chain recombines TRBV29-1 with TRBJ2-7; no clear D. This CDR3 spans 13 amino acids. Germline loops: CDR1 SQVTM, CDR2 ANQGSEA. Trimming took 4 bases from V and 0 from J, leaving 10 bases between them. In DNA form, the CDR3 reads TGCAGCGTTGCAGGCATTCCCTCCTACGAGCAGTACTTC. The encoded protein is CSVAGIPSYEQYF.

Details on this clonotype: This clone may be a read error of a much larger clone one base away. The CDR3 is CASSYTLAGGLEYF. DNA for the CDR3: TGTGCCAGCAGTTACACCCTAGCGGGAGGCCTAGAGTATTTT. The rearrangement links TRBV6-2 or TRBV6-3 to TRBJ2-3; TRBD2 agrees at 11 bases. The CDR3 consists of 14 residues. From germline, CDR1 is MNHEY and CDR2 SVGEGT. J gave up 13 bases and V 2 bases, and 8 bases lay outside the gene matches.

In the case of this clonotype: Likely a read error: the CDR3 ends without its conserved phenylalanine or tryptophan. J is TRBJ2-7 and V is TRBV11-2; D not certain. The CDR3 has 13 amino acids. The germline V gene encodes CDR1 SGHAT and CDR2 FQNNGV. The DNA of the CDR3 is TGTGCCAGGAGCTTATCGGGCACCTACGAGCAGTACTTA. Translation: CARSLSGTYEQYL.

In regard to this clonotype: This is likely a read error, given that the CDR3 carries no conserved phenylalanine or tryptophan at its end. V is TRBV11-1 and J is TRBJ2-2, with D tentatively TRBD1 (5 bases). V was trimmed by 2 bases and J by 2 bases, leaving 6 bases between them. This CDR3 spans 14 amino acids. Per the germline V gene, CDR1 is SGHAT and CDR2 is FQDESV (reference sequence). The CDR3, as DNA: TGTGCCAGCAGCTTATGGACAAACACCGGGGAGCTGTTTATT. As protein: CASSLWTNTGELFI.

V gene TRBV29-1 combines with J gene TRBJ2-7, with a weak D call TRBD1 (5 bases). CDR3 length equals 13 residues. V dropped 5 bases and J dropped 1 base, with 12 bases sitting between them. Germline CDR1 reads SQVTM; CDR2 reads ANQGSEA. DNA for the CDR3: TGCAGCGTTACAGGTGTTCCTTCCTACGAGCAGTACTTC. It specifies CSVTGVPSYEQYF.

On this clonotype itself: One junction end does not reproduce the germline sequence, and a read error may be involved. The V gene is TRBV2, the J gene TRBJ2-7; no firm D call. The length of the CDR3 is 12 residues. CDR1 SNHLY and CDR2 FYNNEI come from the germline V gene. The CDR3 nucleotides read TGTACCAGCAGTGCCGGCGGTTACGGGCAGTACTTC. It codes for CTSSAGGYGQYF.